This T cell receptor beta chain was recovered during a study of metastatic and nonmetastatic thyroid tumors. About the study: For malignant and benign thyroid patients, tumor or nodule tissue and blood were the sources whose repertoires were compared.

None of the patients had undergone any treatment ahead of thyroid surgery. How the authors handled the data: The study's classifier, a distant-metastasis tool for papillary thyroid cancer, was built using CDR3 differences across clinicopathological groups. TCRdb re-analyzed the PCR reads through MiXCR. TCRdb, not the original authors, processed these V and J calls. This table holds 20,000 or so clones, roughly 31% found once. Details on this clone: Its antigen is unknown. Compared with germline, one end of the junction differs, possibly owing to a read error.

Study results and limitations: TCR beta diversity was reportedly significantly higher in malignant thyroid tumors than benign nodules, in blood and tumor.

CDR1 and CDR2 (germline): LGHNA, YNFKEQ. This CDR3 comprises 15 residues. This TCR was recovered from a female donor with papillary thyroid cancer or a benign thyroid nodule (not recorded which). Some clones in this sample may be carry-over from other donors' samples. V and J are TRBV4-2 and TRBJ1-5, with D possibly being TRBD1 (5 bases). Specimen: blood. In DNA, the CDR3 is TGTGCCAGCAGCCAAGAGAAATCAGGGAATCGGCCCCAGCATTTT. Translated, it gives CASSQEKSGNRPQHF.